This T cell receptor beta chain is from a study of blood T cell repertoires in COVID-19. At the level of the study: From the United States, Italy and Spain came samples of acute and convalescent COVID-19. PBMCs, B-cell-depleted T cells, or T cells were the source of the cDNA or gDNA that made up the material.

As originally analysed: Reference gene primer amplification gave nucleated cell count estimates. TCRdb's copy holds only in-frame clones and misses some; the assay was immunoSEQ multiplex PCR. V, J and clone size derive from that table, while D and trimming were established from the DNA sequence. The table records roughly 300,000 clones, around 88% of them present only once. This CDR3 has 10 residues. Germline V lookup: CDR1 DFQATT, CDR2 SNEGSKA (reference sequence). Trimming left V 6 bases short and J 8 bases short, with 8 bases between. The sequenced sample was peripheral blood. This TCR was sampled from a woman aged 45 to 65 with acute or convalescent COVID-19. V is TRBV20-1 and J is TRBJ2-1; the D gene is possibly TRBD1 (6 bases). The CDR3 spells CSAAGDEQFF. The CDR3 nucleotides are TGCAGTGCCGCAGGGGATGAGCAGTTCTTC.